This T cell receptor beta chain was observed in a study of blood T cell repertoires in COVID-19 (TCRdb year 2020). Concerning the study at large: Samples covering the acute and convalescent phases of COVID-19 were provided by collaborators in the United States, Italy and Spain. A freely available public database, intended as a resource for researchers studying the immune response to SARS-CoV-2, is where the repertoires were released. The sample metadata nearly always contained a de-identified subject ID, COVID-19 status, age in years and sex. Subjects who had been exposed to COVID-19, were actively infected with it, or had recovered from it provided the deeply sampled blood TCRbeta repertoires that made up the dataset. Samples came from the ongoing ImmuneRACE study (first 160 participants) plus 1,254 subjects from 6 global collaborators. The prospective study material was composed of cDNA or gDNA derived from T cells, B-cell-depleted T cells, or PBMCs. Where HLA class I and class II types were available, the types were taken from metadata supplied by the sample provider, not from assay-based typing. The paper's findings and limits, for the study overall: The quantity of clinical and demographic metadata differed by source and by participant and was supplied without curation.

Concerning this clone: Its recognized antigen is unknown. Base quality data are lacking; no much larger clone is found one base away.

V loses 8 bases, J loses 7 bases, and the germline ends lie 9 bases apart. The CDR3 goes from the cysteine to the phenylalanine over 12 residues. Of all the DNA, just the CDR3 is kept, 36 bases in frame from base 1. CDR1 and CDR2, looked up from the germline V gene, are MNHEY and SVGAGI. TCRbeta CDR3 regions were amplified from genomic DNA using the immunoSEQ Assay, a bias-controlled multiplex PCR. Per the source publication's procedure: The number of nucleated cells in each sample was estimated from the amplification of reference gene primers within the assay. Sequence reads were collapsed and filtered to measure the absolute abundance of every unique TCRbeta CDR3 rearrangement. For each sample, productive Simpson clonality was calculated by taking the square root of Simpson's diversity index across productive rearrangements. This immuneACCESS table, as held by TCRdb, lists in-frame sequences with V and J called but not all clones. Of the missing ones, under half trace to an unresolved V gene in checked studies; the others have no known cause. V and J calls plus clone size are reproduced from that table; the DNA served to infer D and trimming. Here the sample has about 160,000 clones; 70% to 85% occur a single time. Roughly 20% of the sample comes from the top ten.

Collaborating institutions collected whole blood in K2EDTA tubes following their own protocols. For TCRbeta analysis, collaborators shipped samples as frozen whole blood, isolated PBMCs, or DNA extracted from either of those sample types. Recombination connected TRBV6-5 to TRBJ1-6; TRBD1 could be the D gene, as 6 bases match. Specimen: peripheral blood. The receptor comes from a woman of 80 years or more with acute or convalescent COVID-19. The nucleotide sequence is TGTGCCAGCGGCACAGGGAATTCACCCCTCCACTTT. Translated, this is CASGTGNSPLHF.